This record looks at one TCR beta chain sequence and its context. This clonotype was seen a few times. Its antigen is currently not known. Base-call qualities are not available, and no considerably larger clone is one nucleotide away. The sample is drawn from a study of identical twins (dated by TCRdb to the mid-2010s). Looking at the study overall: To test whether fetal clonotypes persist, this study deep-sequenced TCR alpha and beta repertoires from monozygotic twins, from unrelated adults of various ages, and from cord blood. Replicate twin experiments were performed at different times using different library preparation protocols to rule out contamination.

CDR1 and CDR2 are drawn from the germline V gene (reference sequence): SEHNR, FQNEAQ. Germline trimming amounts to 5 bases on V and 3 bases on J, with 6 as the count of junction bases outside the gene matches. Spanning cysteine to phenylalanine, the CDR3 consists of 15 amino acids. Just the 45-base CDR3 DNA is kept, in frame starting at base 1. What the work shows at the level of the full study, not this receptor alone: Out-of-frame TCR alpha sharing in monozygotic twins was systematically underestimated by recombination models, whereas sharing between unrelated individuals was in agreement with the recombination models. Out-of-frame TCR alpha sequences shared between twins showed an excess of low generation-probability sequences compared with coincidental sharing between unrelated individuals. Abundant cord blood beta clonotypes carried fewer insertions; young adult naive repertoires showed a weaker similar trend, while memory repertoires showed none. Because the same donors could not be followed over many years, the conclusions relied on cross-sectional statistical analysis. Excess twin sharing in beta out-of-frame sequences was weaker because fewer shared sequences lowered the signal-to-noise ratio. Zero-insertion analyses could be partly confounded by invariant T cells such as MAIT and iNKT, though diverse VJ usage argued against such confounding for most clonotypes.

Only healthy Caucasian donors were included. The twin cohort consisted of three pairs of female monozygotic twins, all aged roughly 18 to 30 years. Peripheral blood mononuclear cells were used as the source from which RNA for TCR libraries was isolated. The library was generated by 5' RACE. The listed sequencing device is Illumina HiSeq 2000. A universal primer binding site was added through template switching, and the final cDNA carried a unique molecular identifier so that TCR cDNA molecules could be counted accurately. Specific primers in the conserved constant-segment region were used to synthesize first-strand cDNA for TCR alpha and beta chains. To control for contamination, each cDNA library was double barcoded with a SMART-Mk sample barcode plus Illumina barcodes. TruSeq adapter sequences and Illumina sample barcodes were added in two successive PCR steps. The Illumina HiSeq platform was used with custom primers to sequence TCR alpha and beta cDNA libraries. Regarding the original processing steps: Unique molecular identifiers were extracted from raw reads with MiGEC, and CDR3 positions were determined with MiXCR. Recombination models were inferred per individual with the repgenHMM and IGoR tools using an EM algorithm. The tcR package in R was used for shared clonotype analysis, with sharing normalized by the product of cloneset sizes. Out-of-frame nonproductive sequences were analyzed to study raw recombination free of thymic and clonal selection effects. The raw public data were reprocessed by TCRdb itself: fastp quality trimming at Q25, MiXCR clonotype calling, in-frame beta chains only. Entries are consolidated by CDR3 protein sequence, retaining the most common genes and DNA. V and J calls and clone size were set by TCRdb, not the authors. In this sample the table shows approximately 600,000 distinct CDR3 sequences, 9% to 10% of which occur a single time. The ten largest clones capture 2.5% to 3.5% of the sample.

The same data also contributed to another study, on yellow fever vaccine responses in identical twins. In that second paper, the authors write: The T cell response to vaccination in identical twins was reported by the authors to appear partly convergent and partly personalized. Focusing on identical twins, the study followed the T cell clones that responded to the vaccine, and did so with precision.

This receptor was taken from a woman aged 18-29 years in good health. Rearrangement joined TRBV7-9 to TRBJ2-7; TRBD1 fits 11 bases in the junction. The sequenced sample was PBMCs. The DNA is TGTGCCAGCAGCCGAGGACAGGGGGCACACTACGAGCAGTACTTC. This translates into CASSRGQGAHYEQYF.